This T cell receptor beta chain comes out of a study of radiation and T cells in renal cell carcinoma. Regarding the study as a whole: Top tumor clonotypes rose in blood 2 weeks post-radiation, then contracted. No pretreatment tumor biopsies were available for baseline clonotypes.

CDR3 length equals 14 residues. CDR1 and CDR2 (germline): SEHNR, FQNEAQ (reference sequence). The ends were cut back, 3 bases at V and 5 bases at J, with 11 bases in the middle. Measured with immunoSEQ multiplex PCR; TCRdb has only the in-frame clones, and not every one. The sample lists some 100,000 clones, 65% to 85% occurring once. Time point meaning: baseline pretreatment blood. As to treatment: 15 Gy SBRT to primary tumor, nephrectomy 4 weeks later. Clear cell pathology was present in this patient's renal cell carcinoma. Of note for this clone: Its target is not known.

Sequencing was performed on blood, taken from a patient whose treatment included radiotherapy and nephrectomy. The chain couples TRBV7-9 to TRBJ2-1; D is perhaps TRBD1 (6 bases). The receptor's source is a man in his sixties with renal cell carcinoma. This CDR3 reads CASSFSPGDNEQFF. CDR3 in DNA: TGTGCCAGCAGCTTTTCACCAGGGGACAATGAGCAGTTCTTC.